This entry describes one T cell receptor beta chain. Its antigen is as yet unknown. The source of the sample is a study of graft-versus-host responses after intestinal transplantation. Findings and limits, study-wide: HvG clone declines early post-transplant were associated with peak circulating GvH levels.

Sequenced by immunoSEQ multiplex PCR; TCRdb stores in-frame clones only, minus some. The profile shows approximately 85,000 clones, 90% to 95% of them singletons. The receptor comes from a human donor who was the organ donor for an intestinal transplant. Sequencing used unstimulated CD8+ T cells sorted from spleen or lymph node cells, obtained before transplant.

CDR3: CAGTGWVLKPFF. CDR3 coding DNA: TGTGCCGGGACAGGGTGGGTTCTGAAGCCTTTCTTT. The chain combines TRBV7-9 with TRBJ1-1, with 9 bases that match TRBD1. V dropped 11 bases and J dropped 12; count of bases not matched to a gene: 13. This CDR3 comprises 12 residues. Germline CDR1 reads SEHNR; CDR2 reads FQNEAQ (reference sequence).